This is a list of T cell receptor beta chains from one sample in a study of graft-versus-host responses after intestinal transplantation. Measured with immunoSEQ multiplex PCR; TCRdb has only the in-frame clones, and not every one. The sample carries 40,000 to 45,000 clones, more than 80% recorded once. The source was PBMCs, collected roughly 300 days after intestinal transplant. The receptor source for this set is a human patient who received an intestinal transplant, so some T cells may come from the graft donor. The CDR3 runs from the conserved cysteine through the conserved F or W. The D gene is left open where the match is weak. Clone size, where shown, is once, few, many, or a class for clones that have expanded.

TRBJ2-3 TRBV6-4 TRBD2 . CASSEDGGVIDTQYF TGTGCCAGCAGTGAAGACGGGGGGGTGATAGATACGCAGTATTTT
TRBJ1-1 TRBV25-1 . . CASSEFLRALGNTEAFF TGTGCCAGCAGTGAATTTCTGAGGGCCTTGGGGAACACTGAAGCTTTCTTT
TRBJ2-7 TRBV5-1 TRBD2 . CASSLGLRREGSSYEQYF TGCGCCAGCAGCTTGGGGCTCCGGCGGGAGGGTAGCTCCTACGAGCAGTACTTC
TRBJ1-2 TRBV28 TRBD1 . CASSRDRDGYTF TGTGCCAGCAGTCGCGACAGGGATGGCTACACCTTC
TRBJ2-7 TRBV7-9 TRBD1 . CASSGQGQTLWEQYF TGTGCCAGCAGCGGACAGGGACAAACATTGTGGGAGCAGTACTTC
TRBJ2-3 TRBV29-1 TRBD1 once CSVDGGGTGGSTDTQYF TGCAGCGTGGATGGGGGCGGGACAGGGGGTAGCACAGATACGCAGTATTTT
TRBJ2-1 TRBV7-2 . once CASSPDMRSEQFF TGTGCCAGCAGCCCGGACATGAGGTCTGAGCAGTTCTTC
TRBJ2-7 TRBV7-6 TRBD2 . CASSLELAADSYEQYF TGTGCCAGCAGCTTAGAACTAGCGGCGGATTCCTACGAGCAGTACTTC
TRBJ2-7 TRBV6-1 . once CASSATASYEQYF TGTGCCAGCAGTGCGACAGCCTCGTACGAGCAGTACTTC
TRBJ1-2 TRBV7-9 . . CASSLSSPGANYGYTF TGTGCCAGCAGCTTAAGCTCACCAGGGGCTAACTATGGCTACACCTTC
TRBJ1-5 TRBV12-5 . . CASGLQALQPQHF TGTGCTAGTGGTTTACAGGCCTTGCAGCCCCAGCATTTT
TRBJ2-5 TRBV2 TRBD2 . CAGLTSGEETQYF TGTGCCGGGCTGACTAGCGGGGAAGAGACCCAGTACTTC
TRBJ2-2 TRBV5-4 TRBD1 . CASSSRQGIGAGELFF TGTGCCAGCAGCTCTCGACAGGGGATAGGTGCCGGGGAGCTGTTTTTT
TRBJ1-5 TRBV6-1 . . CASSEARGRQPQHF TGTGCCAGCAGTGAAGCGAGGGGTCGTCAGCCCCAGCATTTT
TRBJ2-2 TRBV2 . once CASTRGGSTGELFF TGTGCCAGCACCAGAGGGGGGTCCACCGGGGAGCTGTTTTTT
TRBJ1-3 TRBV15 . . CATSRTFSGTPGNTIYF TGTGCCACCAGCAGGACCTTCTCCGGGACACCTGGAAACACCATATATTTT
TRBJ1-1 TRBV19 . . CASSIAGDNTEAFF TGTGCCAGTAGTATAGCGGGGGATAACACTGAAGCTTTCTTT
TRBJ1-5 TRBV6-1 . . CASRGKAYSNQPQHF TGTGCCAGCAGGGGGAAAGCCTATAGCAATCAGCCCCAGCATTTT
TRBJ1-2 TRBV6-4 TRBD1 . CASSRPGQEGYTF TGTGCCAGCAGCCGTCCGGGACAGGAGGGCTACACCTTC
TRBJ2-1 TRBV11-3 . once CASSFGDYNEQFF TGTGCCAGCAGCTTTGGTGACTACAATGAGCAGTTCTTC
TRBJ2-7 TRBV9 . . CASSVGEPYEQYF TGTGCCAGCAGCGTAGGGGAGCCCTACGAGCAGTACTTC